Detailed here is one T cell receptor beta chain. Its specificity is not known. The sample originates from a study of graft-versus-host responses after intestinal transplantation. In the study overall: Multivisceral, liver-intestinal, or isolated intestinal transplants were performed in recipients. Each patient got anti-thymocyte globulin induction, then tacrolimus and steroids for roughly 3 years.

The repertoire was sequenced with immunoSEQ multiplex PCR; TCRdb's copy has only in-frame clones and lacks some. The sample consists of about 100,000 clones, 87% of them appearing once. The germline V gene encodes CDR1 MNHEY and CDR2 SVGAGI. The CDR3 loop spans 13 amino acids. Trimming removed 6 bases at V and 5 bases at J, with 13 bases between. Findings of the study overall: Recipient marrow held GvH clones, some first seen in ileum or blood. Within allografts, high graft-versus-host to host-versus-graft clonal ratios were seen among patients with graft-donor T cell macrochimerism.

The V gene is TRBV6-5, the J gene TRBJ2-5; D call uncertain. Sequencing used unstimulated CD4+ T cells sorted from spleen or lymph node cells, obtained before intestinal transplant. The TCR sequence derives from a human donor who received an intestinal transplant. CDR3 sequence: CASRTRQTETQYF. The CDR3, as DNA: TGTGCCAGCAGGACCCGCCAGACGGAGACCCAGTACTTC.